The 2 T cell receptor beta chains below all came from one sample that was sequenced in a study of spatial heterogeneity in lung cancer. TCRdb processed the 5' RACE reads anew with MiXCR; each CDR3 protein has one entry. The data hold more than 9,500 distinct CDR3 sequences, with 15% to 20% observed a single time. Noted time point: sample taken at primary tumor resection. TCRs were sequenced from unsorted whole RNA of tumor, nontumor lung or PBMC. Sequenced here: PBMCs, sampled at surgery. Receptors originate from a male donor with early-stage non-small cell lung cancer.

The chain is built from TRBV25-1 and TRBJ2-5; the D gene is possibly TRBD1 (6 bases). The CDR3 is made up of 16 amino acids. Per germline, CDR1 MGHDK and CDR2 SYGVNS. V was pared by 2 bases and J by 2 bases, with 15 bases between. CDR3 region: CASSERGTSIQETQYF. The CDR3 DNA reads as TGTGCCAGCAGTGAAAGGGGGACAAGTATTCAAGAGACCCAGTACTTC. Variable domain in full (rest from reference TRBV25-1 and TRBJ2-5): EADIYQTPRYLVIGTGKKITLECSQTMGHDKMYWYQQDPGMELHLIHYSYGVNSTEKGDLSSESTVSRIRTEHFPLTLESARPSHTSQYLCASSERGTSIQETQYFGPGTRLLVL.

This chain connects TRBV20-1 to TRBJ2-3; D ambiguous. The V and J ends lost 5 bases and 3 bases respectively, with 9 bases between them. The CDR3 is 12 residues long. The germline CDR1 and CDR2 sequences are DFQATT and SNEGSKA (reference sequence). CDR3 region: CSARWETDTQYF. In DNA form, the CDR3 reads TGCAGTGCTCGGTGGGAAACAGATACGCAGTATTTT.